A single T cell receptor (beta chain) is shown here with its context. These data originate in a study of T cell changes during pregnancy in multiple sclerosis. Some clones are missing from TCRdb's copy, which holds only in-frame ones; the method was immunoSEQ multiplex PCR. The data contain tens of thousands of clones, less than 95% of them singletons. V lost 3 bases and J lost 3, with 19 bases in between. CDR3 length: 17 residues. CDR1 is KGHSH, CDR2 LQKENI, per germline. The chain couples TRBV18 to TRBJ2-3, with D possibly being TRBD2 (6 bases). Sample: peripheral blood, taken before pregnancy. The receptor comes from a female donor with multiple sclerosis, enrolled in a pregnancy study. The CDR3 protein is CASSPLPASRGTDTQYF. The CDR3 nucleotides are TGTGCCAGCTCACCGCTCCCAGCGTCTCGGGGGACAGATACGCAGTATTTT. Combining the CDR3 with reference TRBV18 and TRBJ2-3 gives the whole variable domain NAGVMQNPRHLVRRRGQEARLRCSPMKGHSHVYWYRQLPEEGLKFMVYLQKENIIDESGMPKERFSAEFPKEGPSILRIQQVVRGDSAAYFCASSPLPASRGTDTQYFGPGTRLTVL.